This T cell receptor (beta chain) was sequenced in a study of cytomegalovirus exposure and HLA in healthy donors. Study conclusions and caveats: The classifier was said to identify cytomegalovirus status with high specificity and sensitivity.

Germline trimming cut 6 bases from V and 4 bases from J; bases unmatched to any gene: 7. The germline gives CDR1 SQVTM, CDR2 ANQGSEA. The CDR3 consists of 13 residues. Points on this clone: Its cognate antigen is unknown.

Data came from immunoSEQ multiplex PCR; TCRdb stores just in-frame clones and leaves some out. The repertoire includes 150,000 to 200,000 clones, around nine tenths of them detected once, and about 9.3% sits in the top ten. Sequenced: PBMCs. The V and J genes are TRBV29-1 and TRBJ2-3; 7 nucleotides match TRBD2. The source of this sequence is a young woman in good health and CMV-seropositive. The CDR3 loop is CSVREGGSDTQYF. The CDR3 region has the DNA TGCAGCGTCAGGGAGGGAGGGTCAGATACGCAGTATTTT.